This T cell receptor beta chain was recovered during a study of brain T cells in children with intractable seizures. Measured with immunoSEQ multiplex PCR; TCRdb has only the in-frame clones, and not every one. The table records 7,500 to 9,000 clones, over 65% of them present only once. Only cases whose brain tissue showed the highest T cell transcript signatures were sequenced. V was clipped by 1 base and J by 8 bases; unmatched bases: 5. This CDR3 region has 15 residues. Germline V gives CDR1 MGHRA, CDR2 YSYEKL. This clone is large (0.1 to 1%) in the sample. The sequence was collected from a girl aged 2-9 years with tuberous sclerosis and intractable seizures. Material: resected brain tissue, obtained at surgery. The J gene is TRBJ2-1, the V gene TRBV4-1, with 10 nucleotides matching TRBD1. The CDR3 nucleotides read TGCGCCAGCAGCCAAGCGGGACAGGGGAATGATGAGCAGTTCTTC. Translating it yields CASSQAGQGNDEQFF.